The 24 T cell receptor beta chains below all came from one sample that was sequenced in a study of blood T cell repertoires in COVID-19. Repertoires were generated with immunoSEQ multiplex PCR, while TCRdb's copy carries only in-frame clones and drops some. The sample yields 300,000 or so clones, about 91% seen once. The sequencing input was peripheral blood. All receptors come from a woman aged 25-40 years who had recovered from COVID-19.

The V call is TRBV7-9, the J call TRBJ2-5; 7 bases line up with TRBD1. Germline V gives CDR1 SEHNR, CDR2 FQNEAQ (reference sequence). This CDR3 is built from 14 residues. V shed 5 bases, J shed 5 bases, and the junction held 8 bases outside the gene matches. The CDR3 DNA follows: TGTGCCAGCAGCCCCGACAGGGTCGGGGAGACCCAGTACTTC. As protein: CASSPDRVGETQYF. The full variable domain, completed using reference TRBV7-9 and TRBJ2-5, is DTGVSQNPRHKITKRGQNVTFRCDPISEHNRLYWYRQTLGQGPEFLTYFQNEAQLEKSRLLSDRFSAERPKGSFSTLEIQRTEQGDSAMYLCASSPDRVGETQYFGPGTRLLVL.

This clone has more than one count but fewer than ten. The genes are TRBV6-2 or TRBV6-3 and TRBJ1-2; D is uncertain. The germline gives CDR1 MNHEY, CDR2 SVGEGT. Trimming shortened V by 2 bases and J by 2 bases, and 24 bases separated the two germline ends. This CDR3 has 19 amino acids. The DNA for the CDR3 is TGTGCCAGCAGTTACGACCCGGGTATCGCCTATGTCGTAAACTATGGCTACACCTTC. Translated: CASSYDPGIAYVVNYGYTF.

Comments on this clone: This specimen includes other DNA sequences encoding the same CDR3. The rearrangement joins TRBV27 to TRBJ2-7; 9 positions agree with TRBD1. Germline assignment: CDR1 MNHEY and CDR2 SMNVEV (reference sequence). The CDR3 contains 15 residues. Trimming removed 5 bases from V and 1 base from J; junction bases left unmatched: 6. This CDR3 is CASSLRDRVSYEQYF. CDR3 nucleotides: TGTGCCAGCAGTCTGCGGGACAGGGTATCCTACGAGCAGTACTTC.

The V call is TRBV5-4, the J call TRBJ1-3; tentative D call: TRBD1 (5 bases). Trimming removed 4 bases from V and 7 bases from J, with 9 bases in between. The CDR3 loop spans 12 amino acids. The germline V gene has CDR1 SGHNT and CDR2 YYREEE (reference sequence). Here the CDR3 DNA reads TGTGCCAGCAGCGTAAAGGGGAACACCATATATTTT. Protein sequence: CASSVKGNTIYF.

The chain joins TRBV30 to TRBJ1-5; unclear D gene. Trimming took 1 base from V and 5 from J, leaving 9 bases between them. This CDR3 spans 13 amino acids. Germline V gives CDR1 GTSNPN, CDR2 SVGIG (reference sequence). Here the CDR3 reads CAWSGSSDQPQHF. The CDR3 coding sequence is TGTGCCTGGAGTGGCAGTTCCGATCAGCCCCAGCATTTT. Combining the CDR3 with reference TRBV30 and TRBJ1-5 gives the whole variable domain SQTIHQWPATLVQPVGSPLSLECTVEGTSNPNLYWYRQAAGRGLQLLFYSVGIGQISSEVPQNLSASRPQDRQFILSSKKLLLSDSGFYLCAWSGSSDQPQHFGDGTRLSIL.

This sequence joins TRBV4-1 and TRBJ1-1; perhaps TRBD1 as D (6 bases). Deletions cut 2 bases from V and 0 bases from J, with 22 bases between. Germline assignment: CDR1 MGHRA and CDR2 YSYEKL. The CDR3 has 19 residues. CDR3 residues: CASSQKTIKPNRVNTEAFF. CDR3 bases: TGCGCCAGCAGCCAAAAGACGATCAAACCTAACAGGGTGAACACTGAAGCTTTCTTT.

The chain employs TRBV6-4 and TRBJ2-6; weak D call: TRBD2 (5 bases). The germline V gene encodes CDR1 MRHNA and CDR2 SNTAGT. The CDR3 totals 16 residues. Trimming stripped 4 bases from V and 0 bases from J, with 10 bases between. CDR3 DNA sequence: TGTGCCAGCAGTGTAGAGGGATTCTCTGGGGCCAACGTCCTGACTTTC. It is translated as CASSVEGFSGANVLTF.

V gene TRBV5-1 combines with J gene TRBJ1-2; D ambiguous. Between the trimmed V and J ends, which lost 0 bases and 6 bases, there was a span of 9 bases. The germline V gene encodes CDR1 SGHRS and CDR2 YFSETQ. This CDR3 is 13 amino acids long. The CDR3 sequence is CASSLAVTDGYTF. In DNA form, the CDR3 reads TGCGCCAGCAGCTTGGCCGTAACAGATGGCTACACCTTC.

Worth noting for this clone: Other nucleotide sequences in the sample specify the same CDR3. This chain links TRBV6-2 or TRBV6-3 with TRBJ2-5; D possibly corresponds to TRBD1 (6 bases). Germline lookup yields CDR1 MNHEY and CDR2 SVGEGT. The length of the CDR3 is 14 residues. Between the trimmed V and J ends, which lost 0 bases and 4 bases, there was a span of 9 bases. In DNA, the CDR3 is TGTGCCAGCAGTTACTCGTCAGGGGTAGAGACCCAGTACTTC. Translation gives CASSYSSGVETQYF.

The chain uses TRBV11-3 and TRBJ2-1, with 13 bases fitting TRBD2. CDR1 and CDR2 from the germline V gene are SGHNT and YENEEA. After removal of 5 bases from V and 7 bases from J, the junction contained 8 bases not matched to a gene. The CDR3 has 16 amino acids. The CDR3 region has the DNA TGTGCCAGCAGCGCATCCGGGACTAGCGGGGTTAATGAGCAGTTCTTC. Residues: CASSASGTSGVNEQFF.

The CDR3: CSVEVQLNTGELFF. CDR3 nucleotides: TGCAGCGTTGAGGTGCAGTTGAACACCGGGGAGCTGTTTTTT. The rearrangement uses TRBV29-1 and TRBJ2-2; D unclear. This CDR3 has 14 amino acids. V lost 3 bases and J 1 base, leaving 9 bases between the germline ends. Per germline, CDR1 SQVTM and CDR2 ANQGSEA.

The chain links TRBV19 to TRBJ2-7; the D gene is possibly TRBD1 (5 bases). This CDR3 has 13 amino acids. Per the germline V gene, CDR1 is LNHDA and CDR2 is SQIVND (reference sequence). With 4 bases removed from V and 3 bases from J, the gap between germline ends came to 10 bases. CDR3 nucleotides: TGTGCCAGTAGTAGGGGCGGAAACTACGAGCAGTACTTC. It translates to CASSRGGNYEQYF.

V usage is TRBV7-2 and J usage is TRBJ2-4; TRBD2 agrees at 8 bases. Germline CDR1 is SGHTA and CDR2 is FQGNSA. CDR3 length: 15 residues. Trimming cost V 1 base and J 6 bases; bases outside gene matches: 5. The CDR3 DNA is TGTGCCAGCAGCTTAGTTGCCGCGGGGGGAAACATTCAGTACTTC. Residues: CASSLVAAGGNIQYF.

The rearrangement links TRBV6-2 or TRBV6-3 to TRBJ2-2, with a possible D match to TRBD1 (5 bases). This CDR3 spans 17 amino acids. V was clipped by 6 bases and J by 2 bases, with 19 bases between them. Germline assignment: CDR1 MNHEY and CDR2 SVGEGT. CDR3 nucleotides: TGTGCCAGCAGCAACAGTGGCAGGGTAGTAAACACCGGGGAGCTGTTTTTT. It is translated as CASSNSGRVVNTGELFF.

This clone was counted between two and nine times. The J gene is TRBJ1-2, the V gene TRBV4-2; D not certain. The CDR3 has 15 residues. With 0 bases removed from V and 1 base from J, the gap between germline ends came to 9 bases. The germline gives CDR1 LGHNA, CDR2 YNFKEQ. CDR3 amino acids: CASSQDRGFNYGYTF. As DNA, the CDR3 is TGTGCCAGCAGCCAAGATAGAGGCTTTAACTATGGCTACACCTTC.

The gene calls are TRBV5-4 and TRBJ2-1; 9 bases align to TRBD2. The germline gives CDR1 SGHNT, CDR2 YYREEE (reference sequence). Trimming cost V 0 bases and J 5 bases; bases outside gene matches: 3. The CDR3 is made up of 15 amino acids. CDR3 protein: CASSLEAGGHNEQFF. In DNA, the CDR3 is TGTGCCAGCAGCTTGGAAGCGGGGGGCCACAATGAGCAGTTCTTC. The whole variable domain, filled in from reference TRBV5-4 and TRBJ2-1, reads ETGVTQSPTHLIKTRGQQVTLRCSSQSGHNTVSWYQQALGQGPQFIFQYYREEENGRGNFPPRFSGLQFPNYSSELNVNALELDDSALYLCASSLEAGGHNEQFFGPGTRLTVL.

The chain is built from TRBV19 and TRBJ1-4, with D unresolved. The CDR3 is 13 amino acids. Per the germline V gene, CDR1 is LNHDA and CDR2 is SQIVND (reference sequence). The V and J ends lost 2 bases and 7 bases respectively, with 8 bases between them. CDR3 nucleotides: TGTGCCAGTAGTATAACAGCGGTTGAAAAACTGTTTTTT. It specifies CASSITAVEKLFF.

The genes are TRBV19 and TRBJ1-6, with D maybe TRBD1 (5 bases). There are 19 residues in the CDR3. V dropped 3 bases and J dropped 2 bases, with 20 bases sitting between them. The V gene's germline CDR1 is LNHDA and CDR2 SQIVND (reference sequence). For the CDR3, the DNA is TGTGCCAGTAGTATTCCGGGACCCGGGGAGGACGCCTATAATTCACCCCTCCACTTT. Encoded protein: CASSIPGPGEDAYNSPLHF.

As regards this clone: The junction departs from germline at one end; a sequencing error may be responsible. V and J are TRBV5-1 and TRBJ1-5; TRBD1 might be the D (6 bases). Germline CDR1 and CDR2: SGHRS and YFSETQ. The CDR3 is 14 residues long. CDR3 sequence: CARSGGGAGQPQHF. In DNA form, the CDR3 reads TGCGCCCGCAGCGGCGGGGGGGCAGGGCAGCCCCAGCATTTT.

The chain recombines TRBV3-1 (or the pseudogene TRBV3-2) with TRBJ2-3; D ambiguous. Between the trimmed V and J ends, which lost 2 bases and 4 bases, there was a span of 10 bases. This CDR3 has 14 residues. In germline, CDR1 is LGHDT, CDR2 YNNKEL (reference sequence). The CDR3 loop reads CASSQPRSADTQYF. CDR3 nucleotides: TGTGCCAGCAGCCAACCCCGCTCGGCAGATACGCAGTATTTT.

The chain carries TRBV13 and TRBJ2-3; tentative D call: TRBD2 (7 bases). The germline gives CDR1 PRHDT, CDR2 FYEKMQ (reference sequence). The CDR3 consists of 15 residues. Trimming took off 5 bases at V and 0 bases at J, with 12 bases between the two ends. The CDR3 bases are TGTGCCAGCAGCCAGAGGGGGGGGAGCACAGATACGCAGTATTTT. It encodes CASSQRGGSTDTQYF.

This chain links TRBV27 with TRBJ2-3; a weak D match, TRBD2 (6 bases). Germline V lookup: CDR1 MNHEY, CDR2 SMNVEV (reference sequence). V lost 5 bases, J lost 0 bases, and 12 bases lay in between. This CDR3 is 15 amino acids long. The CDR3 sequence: CASSVLRGSTDTQYF. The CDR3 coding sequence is TGTGCCAGCAGTGTTTTGCGGGGAAGCACAGATACGCAGTATTTT.

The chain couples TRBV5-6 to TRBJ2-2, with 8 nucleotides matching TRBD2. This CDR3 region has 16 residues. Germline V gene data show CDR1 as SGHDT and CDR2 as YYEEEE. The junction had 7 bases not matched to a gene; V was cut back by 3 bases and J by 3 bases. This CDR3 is CASSSISGADTGELFF. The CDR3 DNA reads TGTGCCAGCAGCTCGATTAGCGGGGCGGACACCGGGGAGCTGTTTTTT.

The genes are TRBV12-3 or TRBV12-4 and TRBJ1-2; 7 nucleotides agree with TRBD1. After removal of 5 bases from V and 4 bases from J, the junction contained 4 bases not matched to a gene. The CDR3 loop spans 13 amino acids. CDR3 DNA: TGTGCCAGCAGTAAACCAGGGGGCTATGGCTACACCTTC. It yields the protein CASSKPGGYGYTF.